This entry lists 3 T cell receptor beta chains sequenced from one sample in a study of shared clonotypes between healthy human individuals. Naive CD8 cells lacked CD45RO, underwent positive selection for CCR7 and left out terminally differentiated effector memory CD45RA+ cells. TCRdb's table, derived via immunoSEQ multiplex PCR, lists solely in-frame clones and lacks some. The sample records hundreds of thousands of clones, under 95% being singletons. The sequenced material came from naive CD8+ T cells sorted from blood. The source of these receptors is a man aged 25 to 40 in good health.

The CDR3 region has the DNA TGTGCCAGCAGCAAAGAGAAGGCTAGCGGGAGTTTCTCCTACAATGAGCAGTTCTTC. It translates to CASSKEKASGSFSYNEQFF. The chain is built from TRBV21-1 and TRBJ2-1; the tabulated D call, TRBD2, remains unverified against the DNA. TRBV21-1 is a recognized pseudogene. This CDR3 spans 19 amino acids.

This chain links TRBV5-6 with TRBJ2-3, with D tentatively TRBD1 (6 bases). CDR1 is SGHDT and CDR2 is YYEEEE in the germline V gene. V was clipped by 8 bases and J by 1 base, with 11 bases between them. This CDR3 is built from 13 residues. As DNA, the CDR3 is TGTGCCAGTAACGACAGGCGCACAGATACGCAGTATTTT. This sequence encodes CASNDRRTDTQYF.

V gene TRBV11-3 combines with J gene TRBJ2-3, with D perhaps matching TRBD2 (7 bases). CDR3 length equals 16 residues. CDR1 is SGHNT, CDR2 YENEEA, per germline. Trimming shortened V by 5 bases and J by 0 bases, and 15 bases separated the two germline ends. This chain's CDR3 is CASSLGGGTSTDTQYF. The CDR3 nucleotides read TGTGCCAGCAGCCTGGGGGGGGGCACTAGCACAGATACGCAGTATTTT.